This T cell receptor beta chain stems from a study of T cell responses to AZD1222 COVID-19 vaccine. Measured with immunoSEQ multiplex PCR; TCRdb has only the in-frame clones, and not every one. The sample contains 130,000 to 150,000 clones, just over 90% of which appear only once. General study findings and limits: The study identified only five to seven AZD1222 recipients as seropositive at baseline. Females made up more of the donors, who were largely white British, and clonal diversity may have come out too low. Two AZD1222 doses significantly raised spike-specific TCR breadth and depth over controls.

In the case of this clone: Its antigen remains unidentified.

V shed 1 base and J shed 4 bases, with 11 bases lying between them. Looked up from germline, CDR1 is MNHNS and CDR2 is SASEGT. This CDR3 has 14 amino acids. The chain uses TRBV6-1 and TRBJ2-7, with TRBD2 as a possible D gene (5 bases). The clonotype was recovered from an adult who received the AZD1222 COVID-19 vaccine. Sample: peripheral blood, taken 28 days after the second AZD1222 dose. CDR3 coding DNA: TGTGCCAGCAGTGAAGTCTCGGGGAAGTACGAGCAGTACTTC. It encodes CASSEVSGKYEQYF.